The present T cell receptor beta chain was sequenced within a study of T cell responses to AZD1222 COVID-19 vaccine listed by TCRdb under 2021. With respect to the entire study: AZD1222 recipients given second doses at about 4 weeks or at about 12 weeks were pooled, since spike-specific TCR depth and breadth were not found to differ between the two schedules. A total of about 230 trial participants underwent TCR sequencing, of whom some 210 received two doses of AZD1222 and about 25 received two doses of the MenACWY control vaccine. Trial participants were enrolled into age subgroups of 18-55, 56-69 and 70-plus years, which contained about 150, 28 and 57 TCR-sequenced participants, respectively.

As to this clone: No antigen is known for it. The record has no base qualities; no much larger clone is one base away.

The CDR3 regions of human TCRbeta chains were analyzed by immunosequencing. The study's processing was this. Repertoire TCRs were matched against a reference library of SARS-CoV-2-specific TCRs generated with the MIRA antigen-specificity platform. Breadth was defined as the fraction of unique TCRs that were SARS-CoV-2-associated, and depth was defined as the fraction of total T cells that were SARS-CoV-2-associated. Each spike-specific TCR was assigned to its reactive spike region and to a CD4 or CD8 class using the MIRA data. Log10-transformed breadth and depth values were compared by one-way ANOVA with Sidak's multiple comparisons tests. This immuneACCESS table, as held by TCRdb, lists in-frame sequences with V and J called but not all clones. Of the missing ones, under half trace to an unresolved V gene in checked studies; the others have no known cause. The V and J calls and clone size come from that table; D and trimming were worked out from the DNA. Within this sample are about 160,000 clones, with 94% of them counted one time only. The ten largest clones represent roughly 1.3% of the sample.

The time point label, as the study defines it: baseline before first vaccination. Samples from vaccinated people were obtained from the UK trials COV001 and COV002, which included a single-blind randomized controlled phase 2/3 trial of AZD1222 (ChAdOx1 nCoV-19) in healthy adults. For TCRbeta chain sequencing, PBMC samples were collected from trial participants at day 0 and at day 28 after the second dose. The CDR3 goes from the cysteine to the phenylalanine over 13 residues. Of all the DNA, just the CDR3 is kept, 39 bases in frame from base 1. Taken from the germline V gene, the CDR1 and CDR2 loops are MRHNA and SNTAGT. Deletion took 6 bases off V and 10 bases off J, with a span of 13 bases between the germline ends. On the study overall, not on this receptor specifically: Participants were mostly white British and included more females than males, and it was suggested by the authors that clonal diversity may have been underestimated. In the small 56-69-year group, the increase in depth fell short of significance, most likely because of low power. After two AZD1222 doses, both the breadth and the depth of spike-specific TCRs were significantly higher than at day 0 and than in MenACWY recipients. Conclusions about previously exposed vaccinees are limited because only 5 or 6 AZD1222 recipients were SARS-CoV-2 seropositive at baseline. Because no samples from the day 14 peak response were available, repertoires could be characterized only after the peak T cell response. The whole spike protein was spanned by vaccine-associated CD4 TCRs, and dominant responses were seen in regions 160-218 and 743-854. Reportedly, close to half of the unique spike-specific TCRs recognized epitopes lying outside the regions that are mutated in the B.1.351 and B.1.1.7 variants.

The chain uses TRBV6-4 and TRBJ1-6, with the D gene call left open. This sample comprised peripheral blood, obtained on day 0 of AZD1222 vaccination. The sequence was collected from an adult in good health. CDR3 region: CASRIGPNSPLHF. At the DNA level, the sequence is TGTGCCAGCAGAATCGGACCGAACTCACCCCTCCACTTT.